This TCR beta chain was captured by sequencing in a study of post-analysis software for immune sequencing data. Prepared libraries of TCR beta cDNA carried unique molecular identifiers. Each CDR3 protein gets one entry after TCRdb re-called the PCR reads with MiXCR. This sample yields some 500,000 distinct CDR3 sequences, of which around 40% are seen a single time; roughly 12% belongs to the top ten. Sequences were obtained from blood. This TCR was recovered from a girl aged 5-17 years with multiple sclerosis.

Here the CDR3 DNA reads TGTGCCGGACGCCAGACAGATACGCAGTATTTT. Its protein product is CAGRQTDTQYF. This chain links TRBV7-9 with TRBJ2-3; D uncertain. The CDR3 covers 11 residues. Deletions cut 11 bases from V and 3 bases from J, with 9 bases between. The germline V gene encodes CDR1 SEHNR and CDR2 FQNEAQ (reference sequence).